Listed here are 31 T cell receptor beta chains from one sample, sequenced in a study of coeliac disease. Method: immunoSEQ multiplex PCR; TCRdb's copy keeps in-frame clones and lacks some. The sample lists approximately 7,000 clones, about 59% occurring once. Sequenced sample: lymphocytes from the gut lamina propria. The source of these receptors is a man aged 55 to 69 with celiac disease on a gluten-free diet.

V is TRBV15 and J is TRBJ1-2; D uncertain. The germline V gene encodes CDR1 LNHNV and CDR2 YYDKDF (reference sequence). V lost 5 bases to trimming and J lost 4 bases, with 11 bases between them. The CDR3 totals 13 residues. CDR3 protein: CATSLIGGYGYTF. As DNA, the CDR3 is TGTGCCACCAGCCTCATCGGTGGCTATGGCTACACCTTC.

This clone showed up just once. The J gene is TRBJ1-1, the V gene TRBV6-1, with 9 bases identical to TRBD1. This CDR3 contains 14 residues. After removal of 5 bases from V and 6 bases from J, the junction contained 7 bases not matched to a gene. Per the germline V gene, CDR1 is MNHNS and CDR2 is SASEGT. This CDR3 reads CASSIDRGEAEAFF. The CDR3 nucleotides read TGTGCCAGCAGTATAGACAGGGGGGAGGCTGAAGCTTTCTTT.

The chain recombines TRBV9 with TRBJ1-1; no definite D call. The germline CDR1 and CDR2 sequences are SGDLS and YYNGEE. V was clipped by 1 base and J by 0 bases, with 4 bases between them. The CDR3 length is 13 residues. The CDR3 reads CASSVQVNTEAFF. The CDR3 DNA follows: TGTGCCAGCAGCGTACAGGTGAACACTGAAGCTTTCTTT.

The chain joins TRBV21-1 to TRBJ1-2; TRBD1 is the table's D call and was not checked against the DNA. TRBV21-1 is flagged as a pseudogene. The CDR3 consists of 14 residues. The CDR3: CASSKGPNNYGYTF. The CDR3, as DNA: TGTGCCAGCAGCAAAGGGCCAAATAACTATGGCTACACCTTC.

This clone showed up just a few times. V is TRBV28 and J is TRBJ2-6; D remains unclear. The V gene lost 9 bases and the J gene lost 4 bases, with 13 bases spanning the gap. The CDR3 spans 14 residues. Germline V CDR1 and CDR2: MDHEN, SYDVKM. In DNA, the CDR3 is TGTGCCAGTAGGATCGGGTCCGGGGCCAACGTCCTGACTTTC. This sequence encodes CASRIGSGANVLTF. The variable domain in full, completed from reference TRBV28 and TRBJ2-6, reads DVKVTQSSRYLVKRTGEKVFLECVQDMDHENMFWYRQDPGLGLRLIYFSYDVKMKEKGDIPEGYSVSREKKERFSLILESASTNQTSMYLCASRIGSGANVLTFGAGSRLTVL.

This clone showed up just once. The rearrangement uses TRBV5-1 and TRBJ2-5, with 8 bases identical to TRBD1. Looked up from germline, CDR1 is SGHRS and CDR2 is YFSETQ. This CDR3 comprises 14 residues. The V and J ends lost 1 base and 5 bases, in that order; junction bases with no gene match: 4. The chain's CDR3 is CASSLTGGSETQYF. CDR3 sequence (DNA): TGCGCCAGCAGCTTGACAGGGGGTAGTGAGACCCAGTACTTC.

V is TRBV9 and J is TRBJ2-3, with D unclear. Trimming removed 4 bases at V and 9 bases at J, with 21 bases between. CDR3 size: 15 residues. Germline CDR1 is SGDLS and CDR2 is YYNGEE. The CDR3 is CASSLFRSHEATQYF. CDR3 nucleotide sequence: TGTGCCAGCAGCCTTTTTCGGTCGCACGAGGCCACGCAGTATTTT.

The V call is TRBV6-1, the J call TRBJ2-7, with TRBD1 matching over 8 bases. Germline V gene lookup returns CDR1 MNHNS and CDR2 SASEGT. With 6 bases clipped from V and 8 bases from J, the junction kept 3 bases outside the gene matches. The CDR3 contains 11 residues. CDR3 sequence: CASSGQGQQYF. The CDR3 bases are TGTGCCAGCAGCGGACAGGGTCAGCAGTACTTC.

The sample holds a few counts of this clone. The chain joins TRBV9 to TRBJ2-7, with 9 bases fitting TRBD1. From germline, CDR1 is SGDLS and CDR2 YYNGEE. V lost 0 bases, J lost 1 base, and 2 bases stayed unmatched. This CDR3 region has 15 residues. CDR3 in DNA: TGTGCCAGCAGCGTAGGGGGGACAGGGTCCTACGAGCAGTACTTC. Protein sequence: CASSVGGTGSYEQYF.

The chain joins TRBV19 to TRBJ2-3, with D maybe TRBD2 (6 bases). The germline V gene encodes CDR1 LNHDA and CDR2 SQIVND (reference sequence). This CDR3 region has 15 residues. Trimming removed 7 bases from V and 4 bases from J, with 18 bases in between. The CDR3 DNA follows: TGTGCCAGTAAGAATTTCGGGGGTCAAGCAGATACGCAGTATTTT. Its translation: CASKNFGGQADTQYF. The variable domain in full, completed from reference TRBV19 and TRBJ2-3, reads DGGITQSPKYLFRKEGQNVTLSCEQNLNHDAMYWYRQDPGQGLRLIYYSQIVNDFQKGDIAEGYSVSREKKESFPLTVTSAQKNPTAFYLCASKNFGGQADTQYFGPGTRLTVL.

This chain connects TRBV2 to TRBJ2-5; D possibly corresponds to TRBD2 (7 bases). The germline V gene encodes CDR1 SNHLY and CDR2 FYNNEI. V was trimmed by 6 bases and J by 3 bases, leaving 14 bases between them. This CDR3 comprises 14 residues. In DNA form, the CDR3 reads TGTGCCAGCAGGGTGGGGGGGGCAAAAGAGACCCAGTACTTC. Protein: CASRVGGAKETQYF.

The rearrangement joins TRBV7-2 to TRBJ1-1, with D possibly matching TRBD1 (5 bases). The germline CDR1 and CDR2 sequences are SGHTA and FQGNSA. The CDR3 covers 15 residues. V was cut by 3 bases and J by 0 bases, with 11 bases left in between. In nucleotides, the CDR3 is TGTGCCAGCAGCTTGGCGGACACCTTGAACACTGAAGCTTTCTTT. It translates to CASSLADTLNTEAFF.

The V gene is TRBV7-2, the J gene TRBJ2-7; 12 positions agree with TRBD2. The CDR3 runs 17 residues. With V trimmed by 5 bases and J by 5 bases, 13 bases remained unmatched. Germline lookup yields CDR1 SGHTA and CDR2 FQGNSA. CDR3 protein: CASSARTSGAGVHEQYF. CDR3 DNA sequence: TGTGCCAGCAGCGCAAGGACTAGCGGGGCGGGGGTCCACGAGCAGTACTTC.

The chain employs TRBV28 and TRBJ2-1; the D gene is possibly TRBD1 (6 bases). Per germline, CDR1 MDHEN and CDR2 SYDVKM. This CDR3 contains 15 residues. V lost 6 bases and J 12 bases, leaving 24 bases between the germline ends. Here the CDR3 DNA reads TGTGCCAGCAGAAAACCGGGACGGATCCTACAGGGGCAGTTCTTC. Residues: CASRKPGRILQGQFF.

The chain combines TRBV28 with TRBJ1-5; 10 positions agree with TRBD1. Germline V CDR1 and CDR2: MDHEN, SYDVKM. The trim removed 4 bases at V and 6 bases at J, leaving 9 bases unmatched. There are 16 residues in the CDR3. Written as DNA, the CDR3 is TGTGCCAGCAGTTCCACCGGGACAGGGGCGGGTCAGCCCCAGCATTTT. Protein: CASSSTGTGAGQPQHF. Based on the CDR3 plus reference TRBV28 and TRBJ1-5, the full variable domain is DVKVTQSSRYLVKRTGEKVFLECVQDMDHENMFWYRQDPGLGLRLIYFSYDVKMKEKGDIPEGYSVSREKKERFSLILESASTNQTSMYLCASSSTGTGAGQPQHFGDGTRLSIL.

J is TRBJ2-7 and V is TRBV18, with 10 bases aligning to TRBD2. The CDR3 totals 16 residues. V was pared by 0 bases and J by 5 bases, with 7 bases of the junction left unmatched. CDR1 is KGHSH, CDR2 LQKENI, per germline. CDR3 residues: CASSPPALAGVHEQYF. The CDR3 bases are TGTGCCAGCTCACCACCGGCGCTAGCGGGGGTCCACGAGCAGTACTTC.

The chain carries TRBV19 and TRBJ1-1; 7 bases line up with TRBD1. This CDR3 has 11 amino acids. J gave up 11 bases and V 6 bases, and 6 bases lay outside the gene matches. Germline CDR1 is LNHDA and CDR2 is SQIVND (reference sequence). The CDR3 here is CASRDRLVAFF. In nucleotides, the CDR3 is TGTGCCAGTAGGGACAGGCTGGTGGCTTTCTTT. Drawing the rest from reference TRBV19 and TRBJ1-1, the complete variable domain is DGGITQSPKYLFRKEGQNVTLSCEQNLNHDAMYWYRQDPGQGLRLIYYSQIVNDFQKGDIAEGYSVSREKKESFPLTVTSAQKNPTAFYLCASRDRLVAFFGQGTRLTVV.

This chain uses TRBV6-5 with TRBJ2-3; 10 positions match TRBD1. This CDR3 has 15 residues. With 5 bases clipped from V and 7 bases from J, the junction kept 9 bases outside the gene matches. Germline CDR1 reads MNHEY; CDR2 reads SVGAGI. The CDR3 is CASSPSRDRGNTQYF. CDR3 sequence (DNA): TGTGCCAGCAGTCCTAGCCGGGACAGGGGTAATACGCAGTATTTT.

The chain employs TRBV2 and TRBJ2-1; 7 nucleotides align to TRBD1. This CDR3 region has 14 residues. Germline-derived CDR1 and CDR2 are SNHLY and FYNNEI. V lost 8 bases and J lost 5; bases outside the gene matches: 9. The CDR3 sequence: CASGGRGRNNEQFF. CDR3 DNA: TGTGCCAGCGGAGGAAGGGGGCGGAACAATGAGCAGTTCTTC.

This chain joins TRBV6-5 and TRBJ2-2; possibly TRBD2 for D (5 bases). This CDR3 contains 13 residues. Germline assignment: CDR1 MNHEY and CDR2 SVGAGI. V gave up 6 bases and J gave up 7 bases, with 12 bases separating them. CDR3 bases: TGTGCCAGCAGGATTACTGGGAGCGGGGAGCTGTTTTTT. This encodes CASRITGSGELFF.

This clone was recorded once. The chain links TRBV5-1 to TRBJ2-1, with D unclear. The CDR3 runs to 13 residues. Germline V gene lookup returns CDR1 SGHRS and CDR2 YFSETQ. V lost 0 bases and J 8 bases, leaving 9 bases between the germline ends. CDR3 region: CASSLERSYEQFF. The DNA for the CDR3 is TGCGCCAGCAGCTTGGAGAGGTCGTATGAGCAGTTCTTC.

The chain uses TRBV6-6 and TRBJ1-5; the D is unclear. The germline V gene has CDR1 MNHNY and CDR2 SVGAGI (reference sequence). The CDR3 runs to 13 residues. The ends were cut back, 7 bases at V and 4 bases at J, with 11 bases in the middle. The CDR3 loop is CASTRLENQPQHF. The CDR3 DNA is TGTGCCAGCACCAGACTCGAGAATCAGCCCCAGCATTTT.

This clone was observed a few times. This sequence joins TRBV27 and TRBJ1-5, with a tentative D call TRBD1 (6 bases). The CDR3 sequence is 15 residues long. Germline V lookup: CDR1 MNHEY, CDR2 SMNVEV (reference sequence). Trimming took 6 bases from V and 1 from J, leaving 13 bases between them. This CDR3 reads CASRQGSVSNQPQHF. DNA for the CDR3: TGTGCCAGCAGACAGGGCAGCGTGAGCAATCAGCCCCAGCATTTT.

This clone turned up a few times. V is TRBV28 and J is TRBJ2-5; 7 positions match TRBD1. The CDR3 is 13 amino acids. Unmatched junction bases numbered 7, after V lost 7 bases and J lost 5 bases. The V gene's germline CDR1 is MDHEN and CDR2 SYDVKM. For the CDR3, the DNA is TGTGCCAGCACCCGACAGGGCCCGGAGACCCAGTACTTC. Translated: CASTRQGPETQYF.

The chain uses TRBV5-1 and TRBJ1-4, with D tentatively TRBD1 (6 bases). V shed 0 bases and J shed 10 bases, with 22 bases lying between them. Germline CDR1 reads SGHRS; CDR2 reads YFSETQ. The CDR3 is made up of 17 amino acids. This chain's CDR3 is CASSLEGGDNLTGKLFF. CDR3 coding DNA: TGCGCCAGCAGCTTGGAAGGTGGGGACAATCTGACGGGAAAACTGTTTTTT.

The chain links TRBV7-3 to TRBJ1-1; a weak D match, TRBD1 (5 bases). Germline V gives CDR1 SGHTA, CDR2 FQGTGA. The germline V and J ends were trimmed by 5 bases and 0 bases, with 13 bases remaining between them. The CDR3 consists of 15 residues. The CDR3 DNA reads TGTGCCAGCAGCCAGGGATCGGGGGTGAACACTGAAGCTTTCTTT. As protein: CASSQGSGVNTEAFF.

The chain couples TRBV9 to TRBJ2-3, with TRBD1 identical over 8 bases. The CDR3 is 16 amino acids. Germline values: CDR1 SGDLS, CDR2 YYNGEE. V gave up 4 bases and J gave up 0 bases; unmatched junction bases: 7. CDR3 nucleotides: TGTGCCAGCAGCATGCGGACAGGGACTAGCACAGATACGCAGTATTTT. This sequence encodes CASSMRTGTSTDTQYF. The full variable domain, in which reference TRBV9 and TRBJ2-3 provide the parts outside the CDR3, is DSGVTQTPKHLITATGQRVTLRCSPRSGDLSVYWYQQSLDQGLQFLIQYYNGEERAKGNILERFSAQQFPDLHSELNLSSLELGDSALYFCASSMRTGTSTDTQYFGPGTRLTVL.

The chain has TRBV5-4 and TRBJ1-1, with 7 positions matching TRBD1. Germline loops: CDR1 SGHNT, CDR2 YYREEE (reference sequence). This CDR3 comprises 18 residues. V was clipped by 2 bases and J by 10 bases; unmatched bases: 23. This CDR3 is CASSFLMPTGTEGQGAFF. CDR3 nucleotides: TGTGCCAGCAGCTTCCTTATGCCCACCGGGACAGAGGGTCAAGGAGCTTTCTTT. Drawing the rest from reference TRBV5-4 and TRBJ1-1, the complete variable domain is ETGVTQSPTHLIKTRGQQVTLRCSSQSGHNTVSWYQQALGQGPQFIFQYYREEENGRGNFPPRFSGLQFPNYSSELNVNALELDDSALYLCASSFLMPTGTEGQGAFFGQGTRLTVV.

This chain links TRBV5-8 with TRBJ2-7, with D maybe TRBD2 (5 bases). Trimming left V 4 bases short and J 4 bases short, with 15 bases between. CDR3 length: 14 residues. Per germline, CDR1 SGHTS and CDR2 YDEGEE. In DNA, the CDR3 is TGTGCCAGCAGCATGGGAGTTCCACGTTACGAGCAGTACTTC. This translates into CASSMGVPRYEQYF.

This clone was seen just once. The V call is TRBV11-2, the J call TRBJ2-5; 13 nucleotides align to TRBD2. J was trimmed by 4 bases and V by 5 bases; bases with no gene match: 7. This CDR3 spans 16 amino acids. Germline CDR1 and CDR2: SGHAT and FQNNGV. CDR3 DNA sequence: TGTGCCAGCAGCAGCCGGACTAGCGGGGGTGCAGAGACCCAGTACTTC. Its translation: CASSSRTSGGAETQYF.

J is TRBJ2-5 and V is TRBV2; 9 bases fit TRBD2. The germline CDR1 and CDR2 sequences are SNHLY and FYNNEI. There are 15 residues in the CDR3. The V and J ends lost 6 bases and 4 bases, in that order; junction bases with no gene match: 9. CDR3 nucleotides: TGTGCCAGCAGGACTAGGCGGGGGGGAGGAGAGACCCAGTACTTC. Protein product: CASRTRRGGGETQYF.